This TCR beta chain originates from a study of human T cells and chemical hapten exposure. CDR1 is SNHLY and CDR2 is FYNNEI in the germline V gene. V was cut by 8 bases and J by 4 bases, with 11 bases left in between. The CDR3 spans 12 residues. Documented time point: healthy volunteer bleed at 6 weeks. Total RNA extraction was carried out from unfractionated whole blood. One entry per CDR3 protein results from TCRdb running MiXCR on the RACE reads. The table has 60,000 to 80,000 distinct CDR3 sequences, about 6% seen once. V is TRBV2 and J is TRBJ2-5; D might be TRBD2 (6 bases). Sequencing input: whole blood. This TCR came from a female donor in good health. Some clones in this sample may be carry-over from other donors' samples. CDR3 in DNA: TGTGCCAGCCAAACTAGCCGAGAGACCCAGTACTTC. Its translation: CASQTSRETQYF. Combining the CDR3 with reference TRBV2 and TRBJ2-5 gives the whole variable domain EPEVTQTPSHQVTQMGQEVILRCVPISNHLYFYWYRQILGQKVEFLVSFYNNEISEKSEIFDDQFSVERPDGSNFTLKIRSTKLEDSAMYFCASQTSRETQYFGPGTRLLVL.